These 25 T cell receptor beta chains were sequenced from one sample in a study of vaccination effects on CD4 cells after COVID-19. Profiled with immunoSEQ multiplex PCR; TCRdb holds only in-frame clones, not every one. The sample yields roughly 63,000 clones, approximately 75% seen once. Their antigens remain unidentified. Sequencing in the ViraFEST assay came after antigen-specific CD4+ T cells had been expanded with viral peptide pools, which were used to stimulate PBMC. CD4+ T cells were isolated after around 10 days of culture. Nobody among the vaccine recipients had prior SARS-CoV-2 infection (nucleocapsid antibodies were negative). The sequences come from CD4+ T cells from PBMCs cultured with HCoV-OC43 spike peptides, collected before COVID-19 vaccination. Described subset: HCoV-OC43 spike overlapping peptide pool stimulation. The receptors come from a human donor who received a COVID-19 vaccine.

This chain uses TRBV10-2 with TRBJ1-1, with D uncertain. V was clipped by 0 bases and J by 1 base, with 6 bases between them. The CDR3 contains 14 residues. Per germline, CDR1 WSHSY and CDR2 SAAADI. The CDR3 nucleotides read TGCGCCAGCAGTGAGTCGGGAGGGAACACTGAAGCTTTCTTT. Its translation is CASSESGGNTEAFF.

The chain joins TRBV28 to TRBJ1-1; no firm D call. In germline, CDR1 is MDHEN, CDR2 SYDVKM. This CDR3 has 14 amino acids. V was cut by 1 base and J by 3 bases, with 9 bases left in between. CDR3 sequence: CASSLFRRDTEAFF. The CDR3 nucleotides read TGTGCCAGCAGTTTATTCCGGCGGGACACTGAAGCTTTCTTT. Full variable domain (missing parts from reference TRBV28 and TRBJ1-1): DVKVTQSSRYLVKRTGEKVFLECVQDMDHENMFWYRQDPGLGLRLIYFSYDVKMKEKGDIPEGYSVSREKKERFSLILESASTNQTSMYLCASSLFRRDTEAFFGQGTRLTVV.

V usage is TRBV7-2 and J usage is TRBJ1-1, with TRBD1 as a possible D gene (5 bases). This CDR3 region has 13 residues. V was cut by 4 bases and J by 5 bases, with 11 bases left in between. In germline, CDR1 is SGHTA, CDR2 FQGNSA. The chain's CDR3 is CASSSTGRTEAFF. The CDR3 region has the DNA TGTGCCAGCAGCTCTACAGGAAGAACTGAAGCTTTCTTT. The entire variable domain, with the rest obtained from reference TRBV7-2 and TRBJ1-1, is as follows: GAGVSQSPSNKVTEKGKDVELRCDPISGHTALYWYRQSLGQGLEFLIYFQGNSAPDKSGLPSDRFSAERTGGSVSTLTIQRTQQEDSAVYLCASSSTGRTEAFFGQGTRLTVV.

This clone was seen once. The chain couples TRBV6-4 to TRBJ2-2; 8 bases align to TRBD2. The V segment lost 9 bases and the J segment 4 bases; nucleotides outside the gene matches: 7. Germline assignment: CDR1 MRHNA and CDR2 SNTAGT. The CDR3 totals 14 residues. This CDR3 reads CASSGLVGTGELFF. DNA for the CDR3: TGTGCCAGTTCGGGACTAGTAGGCACCGGGGAGCTGTTTTTT.

The rearrangement links TRBV7-8 to TRBJ1-4, with D tentatively TRBD1 (5 bases). CDR3 length: 14 residues. Germline-derived CDR1 and CDR2 are SGHVS and FQNEAQ. V lost 1 base and J lost 7, with 10 bases in between. The CDR3 DNA follows: TGTGCCAGCAGCTTAGATAGGGACGGTGAAAAACTGTTTTTT. The encoded protein is CASSLDRDGEKLFF.

The rearrangement links TRBV12-3 or TRBV12-4 to TRBJ2-1, with D unresolved. This CDR3 has 12 residues. Trimming left V 3 bases short and J 6 bases short, with 6 bases between. The CDR3 sequence is CASSFRFNEQFF. The CDR3 DNA is TGTGCCAGCAGTTTCAGGTTCAATGAGCAGTTCTTC.

The chain recombines TRBV4-3 with TRBJ2-2; tentative D call: TRBD2 (7 bases). This CDR3 is built from 16 residues. V was clipped by 1 base and J by 0 bases, with 9 bases between them. CDR1 and CDR2 (germline): LGHNA, YSLEER. CDR3 in amino acids: CASSQGGGANTGELFF. Written as DNA, the CDR3 is TGCGCCAGCAGCCAAGGCGGGGGCGCGAACACCGGGGAGCTGTTTTTT.

The chain employs TRBV2 and TRBJ2-2; TRBD1 or TRBD2 may be the D gene (5 bases each). Germline V gene lookup returns CDR1 SNHLY and CDR2 FYNNEI. The CDR3 contains 14 residues. Trimming removed 6 bases at V and 3 bases at J, with 11 bases between. Here the CDR3 DNA reads TGTGCCAGCAGAGGTAGAGGGGACACCGGGGAGCTGTTTTTT. Translation gives CASRGRGDTGELFF.

The chain is built from TRBV5-6 and TRBJ2-2; D ambiguous. CDR1 and CDR2 (germline): SGHDT, YYEEEE. CDR3 length equals 17 residues. V lost 1 base and J lost 0, with 13 bases in between. CDR3 in DNA: TGTGCCAGCAGCTTGTTTCGCACGGCGGCGAACACCGGGGAGCTGTTTTTT. The encoded protein is CASSLFRTAANTGELFF.

The CDR3 spells CASSSYSNEKLFF. The CDR3 DNA is TGTGCCAGCAGCTCCTACTCTAATGAAAAACTGTTTTTT. The chain employs TRBV7-2 and TRBJ1-4; unclear D gene. Trimming shortened V by 4 bases and J by 3 bases, and 6 bases separated the two germline ends. Germline CDR1 SGHTA, CDR2 FQGNSA. CDR3 length: 13 residues.

This sequence joins TRBV29-1 and TRBJ2-1; a weak D match, TRBD2 (6 bases). There are 16 residues in the CDR3. CDR1 is SQVTM and CDR2 is ANQGSEA in the germline V gene. Trimming cost V 5 bases and J 0 bases, with 17 bases left between them. CDR3 in DNA: TGCAGCGTTCAACCGGTCGGGGGATCCTCCTACAATGAGCAGTTCTTC. This translates into CSVQPVGGSSYNEQFF.

This clone showed up just a few times. The CDR3 loop is CAISEGLQGYEPQHF. The CDR3 DNA sequence: TGTGCCATCAGTGAGGGCTTACAAGGGTATGAGCCCCAGCATTTT. This chain links TRBV10-3 with TRBJ1-5; D not certain. CDR3 length equals 15 residues. The germline V gene encodes CDR1 ENHRY and CDR2 SYGVKD. V dropped 2 bases and J dropped 8 bases, with 16 bases sitting between them.

This chain links TRBV11-3 with TRBJ1-4, with TRBD1 matching over 10 bases. The germline V gene has CDR1 SGHNT and CDR2 YENEEA. J gave up 5 bases and V 5 bases, and 5 bases lay outside the gene matches. CDR3 length equals 15 residues. The CDR3 is CASSLGTGDNEKLFF. DNA for the CDR3: TGTGCCAGCAGCCTGGGGACAGGGGACAATGAAAAACTGTTTTTT.

The rearrangement joins TRBV28 to TRBJ1-2; 9 nucleotides match TRBD1. Germline lookup yields CDR1 MDHEN and CDR2 SYDVKM. The V gene end was trimmed by 4 bases and the J gene end by 5 bases; junction bases not matched to a gene: 8. The CDR3 is 15 residues long. CDR3 amino acids: CASSSTIGTGYGYTF. CDR3 sequence (DNA): TGTGCCAGCAGTTCAACAATAGGGACAGGGTATGGCTACACCTTC.

The V gene is TRBV28, the J gene TRBJ1-5, with a possible D match to TRBD1 (5 bases). Germline CDR1 and CDR2: MDHEN and SYDVKM. CDR3 size: 15 residues. The V and J ends lost 2 bases and 4 bases respectively, with 12 bases between them. CDR3 amino acids: CASSLKAGPNQPQHF. Written as DNA, the CDR3 is TGTGCCAGCAGTTTAAAGGCAGGGCCAAATCAGCCCCAGCATTTT.

The J gene is TRBJ1-2, the V gene TRBV2; 8 nucleotides match TRBD1. Germline V gives CDR1 SNHLY, CDR2 FYNNEI. V was clipped by 5 bases and J by 8 bases; unmatched bases: 10. The CDR3 runs to 14 residues. The chain's CDR3 is CASSYLTGVWGYTF. In DNA, the CDR3 is TGTGCCAGCAGTTACCTGACAGGGGTATGGGGCTACACCTTC.

This chain links TRBV10-3 with TRBJ1-1, with TRBD1 matching 8 bases. The trim removed 2 bases at V and 3 bases at J, leaving 5 bases unmatched. The CDR3 loop spans 15 amino acids. Germline CDR1 is ENHRY and CDR2 is SYGVKD. The CDR3 DNA reads TGTGCCATCAGTGAGCCAGGACAGGGCGACACTGAAGCTTTCTTT. Translating it yields CAISEPGQGDTEAFF.

In DNA form, the CDR3 reads TGTGCCAGCTCACCAGTTTTTACCGGGACAGGGGATAATTCACCCCTCCACTTT. Protein product: CASSPVFTGTGDNSPLHF. The chain has TRBV18 and TRBJ1-6; 10 nucleotides line up with TRBD1. The CDR3 runs 18 residues. The germline V gene has CDR1 KGHSH and CDR2 LQKENI. The J segment lost 5 bases and the V segment lost 2 bases, leaving 9 bases of the junction unmatched.

V is TRBV3-1 (or the pseudogene TRBV3-2) and J is TRBJ2-3; TRBD2 agrees at 11 bases. This CDR3 spans 19 amino acids. Germline-derived CDR1 and CDR2 are LGHDT and YNNKEL (reference sequence). V was clipped by 4 bases and J by 0 bases; unmatched bases: 12. CDR3 in DNA: TGTGCCAGCAGCCCTTGGGCTAGCGGGGGGCGTACTAGCACAGATACGCAGTATTTT. Amino acid sequence: CASSPWASGGRTSTDTQYF.

V is TRBV19 and J is TRBJ1-2; D is uncertain. This CDR3 comprises 15 residues. Trimming left V 5 bases short and J 0 bases short, with 13 bases between. CDR1 is LNHDA, CDR2 SQIVND, per germline (reference sequence). The CDR3 loop reads CASSRWPTTNYGYTF. DNA for the CDR3: TGTGCCAGTAGTCGATGGCCGACTACTAACTATGGCTACACCTTC.

The gene calls are TRBV27 and TRBJ2-7; maybe TRBD1 (6 bases). Germline V gives CDR1 MNHEY, CDR2 SMNVEV (reference sequence). The CDR3 covers 13 residues. The V gene lost 4 bases and the J gene lost 4 bases, with 11 bases spanning the gap. The CDR3, as DNA: TGTGCCAGCAGTTCCTCCGACAGGTACGAGCAGTACGTC. It specifies CASSSSDRYEQYV.

CDR3 residues: CASSYPLRTGSSYNSPLHF. The CDR3 bases are TGTGCCAGCAGTTACCCGCTACGGACCGGGAGCTCCTATAATTCACCCCTCCACTTT. This chain links TRBV6-2 or TRBV6-3 with TRBJ1-6; D not certain. Trimming shortened V by 2 bases and J by 0 bases, and 17 bases separated the two germline ends. The CDR3 covers 19 residues. Per germline, CDR1 MNHEY and CDR2 SVGEGT.

The V gene is TRBV7-3, the J gene TRBJ1-1; possibly TRBD1 for D (5 bases). The CDR3 has 15 amino acids. Germline assignment: CDR1 SGHTA and CDR2 FQGTGA. Trimming removed 5 bases at V and 0 bases at J, with 13 bases between. The CDR3 sequence: CASSPTPTVNTEAFF. CDR3 nucleotides: TGTGCCAGCAGCCCCACCCCGACAGTGAACACTGAAGCTTTCTTT. The variable domain in full, completed from reference TRBV7-3 and TRBJ1-1, reads GAGVSQTPSNKVTEKGKYVELRCDPISGHTALYWYRQSLGQGPEFLIYFQGTGAADDSGLPNDRFFAVRPEGSVSTLKIQRTERGDSAVYLCASSPTPTVNTEAFFGQGTRLTVV.

The V gene is TRBV12-5, the J gene TRBJ2-2; D not certain. Germline V gene sequence: CDR1 LGHNT, CDR2 FRNRAP. The ends were cut back, 5 bases at V and 4 bases at J, with 5 bases in the middle. The length of the CDR3 is 12 residues. CDR3 sequence reads: CASGPLTGELFF. As DNA, the CDR3 is TGTGCTAGTGGTCCACTCACCGGGGAGCTGTTTTTT.

This chain uses TRBV11-1 with TRBJ1-1; D remains ambiguous. Trimming shortened V by 1 base and J by 0 bases, and 12 bases separated the two germline ends. The CDR3 is made up of 16 amino acids. From germline, CDR1 is SGHAT and CDR2 FQDESV (reference sequence). This CDR3 reads CASSLGVGGLNTEAFF. The CDR3 coding sequence is TGTGCCAGCAGCTTAGGGGTGGGAGGCTTGAACACTGAAGCTTTCTTT.